The sample holds one count of the clone carrying this T cell receptor (beta chain). Antigen unknown. The sample is drawn from a study of persistence of HIV-infected CD4 T cells. The libraries were made with immunoSEQ version 4 in survey mode. Only in-frame clones appear in the TCRdb table, and some are missing; sequencing was by immunoSEQ multiplex PCR. The sample has under 35,000 clones; roughly 71% are singletons. CDR1 is SNHLY and CDR2 is FYNNEI in the germline V gene. The germline V and J ends were trimmed by 4 bases and 0 bases, with 13 bases remaining between them. This CDR3 spans 16 amino acids. Overlapping HIV-1 Gag 15-mer peptides at roughly 1 ug per peptide per mL were used. Sorting selected CD4+ T cells upregulating both CD40 ligand and CD69. Donors had undetectable plasma HIV-1 RNA, under 50 copies/mL, for 4+ years. CD4+ T cell counts exceeded 400 cells/uL; CMV serology was positive. Study-level results: TCRbeta richness was lower in CMV- and Gag-responding cells than in anti-CD3/anti-CD28-responding cells.

The TCR originated in an adult man with HIV who was CMV-seropositive. The V and J genes are TRBV2 and TRBJ1-5; TRBD1 might be the D (6 bases). The source material was CD4+ T cells sorted from PBMCs after approximately 19-hour stimulation, sampled from a patient who received antiretroviral therapy. The CDR3 nucleotides read TGTGCCAGCAGTGGGGGGGCGGGGTATAGCAATCAGCCCCAGCATTTT. This sequence encodes CASSGGAGYSNQPQHF.